This entry features one T cell receptor beta chain sequence. The antigen is not known. The data were taken from a study of T cells in localized non-small cell lung cancer. Findings and limits, study-wide: It remains possible that heterogeneity exists, since only one tumor region was sequenced.

The CDR3 totals 13 residues. Germline lookup yields CDR1 MGHRA and CDR2 YSYEKL. Trimming stripped 1 base from V and 1 base from J, with 4 bases between. Generated by immunoSEQ multiplex PCR, the TCRdb table keeps only in-frame clones and is missing some. The table lists about 74,000 clones, approximately 88% of them singletons. This chain joins TRBV4-1 and TRBJ1-2; no clear D. The sample consisted of peripheral blood, taken before any cancer treatment. The sequence was collected from a female donor of 60 years or more with stage I lung adenocarcinoma. CDR3 DNA: TGCGCCAGCAGCCAAGCGGGTAACTATGGCTACACCTTC. Translated: CASSQAGNYGYTF.